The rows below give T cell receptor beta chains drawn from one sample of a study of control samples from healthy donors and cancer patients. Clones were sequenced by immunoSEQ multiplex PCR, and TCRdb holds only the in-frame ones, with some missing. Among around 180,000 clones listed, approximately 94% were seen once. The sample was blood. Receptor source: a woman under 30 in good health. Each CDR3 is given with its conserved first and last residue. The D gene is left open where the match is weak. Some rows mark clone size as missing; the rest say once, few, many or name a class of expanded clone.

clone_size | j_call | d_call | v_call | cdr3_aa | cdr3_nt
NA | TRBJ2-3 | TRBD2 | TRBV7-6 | CASSQLAGGRTDTQYF | TGTGCCAGCAGCCAACTAGCGGGAGGTCGAACAGATACGCAGTATTTT
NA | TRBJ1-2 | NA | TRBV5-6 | CASARRGAWGYTF | TGTGCCAGCGCCCGGAGGGGGGCTTGGGGCTACACCTTC
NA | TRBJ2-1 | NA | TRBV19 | CASRMGPGIEFF | TGTGCCAGTAGGATGGGGCCTGGTATCGAGTTCTTC
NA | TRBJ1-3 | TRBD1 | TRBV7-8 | CASSRDSSGNTIYF | TGTGCCAGCAGCAGGGACAGCTCTGGAAACACCATATATTTT
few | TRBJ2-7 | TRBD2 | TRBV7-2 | CASSFAGGPGNEQYF | TGTGCCAGCAGCTTTGCGGGAGGGCCTGGTAACGAGCAGTACTTC
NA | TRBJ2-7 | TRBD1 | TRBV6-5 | CASSYRGRLPNEQYF | TGTGCCAGCAGTTACAGGGGGCGCCTCCCTAACGAGCAGTACTTC
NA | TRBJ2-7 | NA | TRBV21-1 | CASKRSPEGGGLAYEQYF | TGTGCCAGTAAAAGGAGTCCCGAGGGCGGGGGGCTAGCCTACGAGCAGTACTTC
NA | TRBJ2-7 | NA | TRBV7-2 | CASRPVGTYEQYF | TGTGCCAGCAGACCGGTAGGGACCTACGAGCAGTACTTC
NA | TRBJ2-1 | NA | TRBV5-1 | CASSQDVSYNEQFF | TGCGCCAGCAGCCAGGACGTATCCTACAATGAGCAGTTCTTC
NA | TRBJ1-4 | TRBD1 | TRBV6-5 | CASSTGQLNEKLFF | TGTGCCAGCAGTACGGGACAGCTAAATGAAAAACTGTTTTTT
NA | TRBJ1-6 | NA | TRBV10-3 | CAISEAGRGSPLHF | TGTGCCATCAGTGAAGCAGGTCGGGGTTCACCCCTCCACTTT
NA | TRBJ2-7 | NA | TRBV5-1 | CASSLERAREQYF | TGCGCCAGCAGCTTGGAGCGAGCTCGGGAGCAGTACTTC
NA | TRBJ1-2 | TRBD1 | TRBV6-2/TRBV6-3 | CASSYFRGDPLNYGYTF | TGTGCCAGCAGTTACTTCAGGGGGGACCCCCTTAACTATGGCTACACCTTC
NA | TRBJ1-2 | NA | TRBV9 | CASSFRQSNYGYTF | TGTGCCAGCAGCTTCAGACAGAGTAACTATGGCTACACCTTC
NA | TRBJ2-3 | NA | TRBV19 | CASSTRHVLTDTQYF | TGTGCCAGTAGTACCCGACACGTTCTCACAGATACGCAGTATTTT
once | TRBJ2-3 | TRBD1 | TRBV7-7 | CASSLGGQGSTDTQYF | TGTGCTAGCAGCTTAGGAGGACAGGGAAGCACAGATACGCAGTATTTT
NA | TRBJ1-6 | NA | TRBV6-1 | CASSEGLGASPLHF | TGTGCCAGCAGTGAGGGCCTAGGAGCCTCACCCCTCCACTTT
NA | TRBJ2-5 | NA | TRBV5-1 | CASTFGEETQYF | TGCGCCAGCACCTTTGGGGAAGAGACCCAGTACTTC
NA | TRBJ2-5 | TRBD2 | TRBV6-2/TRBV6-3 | CASSYETSKLLYGETQYF | TGTGCCAGCAGTTACGAGACTAGCAAGCTTCTGTACGGGGAGACCCAGTACTTC
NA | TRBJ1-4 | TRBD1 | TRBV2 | CASRQPTGDSEKLFF | TGTGCCAGCAGACAACCGACAGGGGACAGTGAAAAACTGTTTTTT
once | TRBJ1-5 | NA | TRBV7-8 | CASSFASVGPQHF | TGTGCCAGCAGCTTTGCTTCCGTCGGGCCCCAGCATTTT
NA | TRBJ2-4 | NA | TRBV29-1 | CSARPGLENIQYF | TGCAGCGCCCGACCGGGACTCGAGAACATTCAGTACTTC
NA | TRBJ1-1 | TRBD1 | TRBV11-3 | CASSSDRATEAFF | TGTGCCAGCAGCTCGGACAGGGCGACTGAAGCTTTCTTT